These 5 T cell receptor beta chains originate from one sample sequenced in a study of preoperative IRX-2 immunotherapy in early breast cancer. Profiling relied on immunoSEQ multiplex PCR, and the TCRdb table lists in-frame clones only, not all of them. The profile shows approximately 3,100 clones, approximately 78% of them singletons. Documented treatment: preoperative locoregional IRX-2 cytokine immunotherapy. Here the sequenced sample was tumor tissue, taken after IRX-2 immunotherapy. Receptor source: a human donor with breast cancer.

This rearrangement joins TRBV7-6 to TRBJ2-1; 10 positions agree with TRBD2. J was trimmed by 6 bases and V by 4 bases; bases with no gene match: 6. CDR1 SGHVS and CDR2 FNYEAQ come from the germline V gene. This CDR3 comprises 15 residues. As DNA, the CDR3 is TGTGCCAGCAGCTCTACTAGCGGGGAGGGCAATGAGCAGTTCTTC. Protein: CASSSTSGEGNEQFF.

This clone was seen a few times. The chain combines TRBV28 with TRBJ2-3; D unresolved. The CDR3 has 14 residues. V lost 2 bases and J lost 0, with 6 bases in between. The germline CDR1 and CDR2 sequences are MDHEN and SYDVKM. This CDR3 is CASSLQASTDTQYF. DNA for the CDR3: TGTGCCAGCAGTTTACAAGCTAGCACAGATACGCAGTATTTT.

This sequence joins TRBV6-8 and TRBJ2-1; TRBD1 matches at 9 bases. This CDR3 has 14 amino acids. Trimming cost V 6 bases and J 7 bases; bases outside gene matches: 7. Germline loops: CDR1 MNHGY, CDR2 SAAAGT. As DNA, the CDR3 is TGTGCCAGCAGCCGGGACAGGGAAGTGAATGAGCAGTTCTTC. Translation: CASSRDREVNEQFF.

This chain links TRBV6-8 with TRBJ2-7; D unclear. With 8 bases removed from V and 2 bases from J, the gap between germline ends came to 10 bases. The CDR3 has 12 amino acids. CDR1 is MNHGY and CDR2 is SAAAGT in the germline V gene. The CDR3 DNA reads as TGTGCCAGCCGGAAGGCGGCCTACGAGCAGTACTTC. Protein: CASRKAAYEQYF.

This chain joins TRBV23-1 and TRBJ2-1; 9 bases are a match to TRBD1. TRBV23-1 is filed as an ORF, its function uncertain. The V and J ends lost 6 bases and 9 bases, in that order; junction bases with no gene match: 9. The CDR3 covers 14 residues. In nucleotides, the CDR3 is TGCGCCAGCAGCCTAAGACAGGGGGATATTGAGCAGTTCTTC. It translates to CASSLRQGDIEQFF.